In terms of frequency, the clone carrying this T cell receptor (beta chain) is medium-sized. The antigen is unknown. Via 5' RACE with UMI labels, TRB cDNA libraries were prepared. Reanalyzing the 5' RACE reads, TCRdb keeps one entry per CDR3 protein, without DNA. The repertoire shows about 6,700 distinct CDR3 sequences; the top ten hold 1% to 1.5%. The entry originates in a study of CXCR3-negative and CXCR3-positive naive CD8 T cells. General observations from the study: CXCR3-negative naive cells had less hydrophobic TRB CDR3s than did CXCR3-positive naive cells. Naive cells, whether CXCR3-negative or CXCR3-positive, had similar TRBV-TRBJ usage, while memory cells differed.

The CDR3 sequence is 14 residues long. The rearrangement joins TRBV21-1 to TRBJ1-1; TCRdb proposes TRBD1, but this gene call is untestable without DNA. TRBV21-1 is a pseudogene segment. Sequenced input: naive CXCR3+ CD8+ T cells from blood. Specified subset: CD45RO-CCR7+CD27+CD95- naive CD8+ T cells expressing CXCR3 (TNR3+). The source is a human donor in good health. Some clones in this sample may be carry-over from other donors' samples. The CDR3 protein is CASTSGTDNTEAFF.